The clone carrying this TCR beta chain was seen just once. The CDR3 is 15 residues long. The V gene lost 0 bases and the J gene lost 8 bases, with 13 bases spanning the gap. CDR1 is LGHNA and CDR2 is YSLEER in the germline V gene. This sample was taken from a study of blood T cell repertoires in COVID-19. The assay was immunoSEQ multiplex PCR, and TCRdb's table has in-frame clones only and misses some. The table has around 110,000 clones, roughly 80% seen once; the top ten hold approximately 2.5%. Sequencing was carried out using peripheral blood. The V call is TRBV4-3, the J call TRBJ1-4; D may be TRBD1 (5 bases). The receptor was isolated from a man aged 25-45 years with acute or convalescent COVID-19. The CDR3 protein is CASSQDSGDGEKLFF. The DNA of the CDR3 is TGCGCCAGCAGCCAAGATAGCGGGGACGGCGAAAAACTGTTTTTT.